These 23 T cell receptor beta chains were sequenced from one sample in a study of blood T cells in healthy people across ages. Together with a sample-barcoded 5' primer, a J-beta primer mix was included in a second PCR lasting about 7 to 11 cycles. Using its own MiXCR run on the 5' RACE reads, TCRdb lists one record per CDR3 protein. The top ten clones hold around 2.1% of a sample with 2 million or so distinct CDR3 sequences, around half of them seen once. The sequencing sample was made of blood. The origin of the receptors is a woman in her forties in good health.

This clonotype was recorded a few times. Here the CDR3 DNA reads TGCAGCGTATCTGCCGGGCACCAGAATCAGCCCCAGCATTTT. Its protein product is CSVSAGHQNQPQHF. This chain links TRBV29-1 with TRBJ1-5; no firm D call. The germline CDR1 and CDR2 sequences are SQVTM and ANQGSEA. V lost 6 bases to trimming and J lost 4 bases, with 16 bases between them. This CDR3 region has 14 residues.

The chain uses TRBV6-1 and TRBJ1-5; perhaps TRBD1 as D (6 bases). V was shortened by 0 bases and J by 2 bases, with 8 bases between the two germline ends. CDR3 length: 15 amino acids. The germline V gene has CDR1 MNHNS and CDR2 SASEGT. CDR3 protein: CASSEAYRGNQPQHF. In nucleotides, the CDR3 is TGTGCCAGCAGTGAAGCGTACAGGGGCAATCAGCCCCAGCATTTT.

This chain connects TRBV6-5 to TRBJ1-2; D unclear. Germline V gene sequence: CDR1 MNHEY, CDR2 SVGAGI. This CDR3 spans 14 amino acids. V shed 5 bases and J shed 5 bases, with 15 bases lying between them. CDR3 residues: CASSQTPRTYGYTF. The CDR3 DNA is TGTGCCAGCAGTCAGACACCCCGGACGTATGGCTACACCTTC.

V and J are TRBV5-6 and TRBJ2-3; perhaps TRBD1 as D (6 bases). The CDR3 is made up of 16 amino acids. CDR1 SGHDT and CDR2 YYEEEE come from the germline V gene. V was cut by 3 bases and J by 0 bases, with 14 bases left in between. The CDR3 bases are TGTGCCAGCAGCTCCGCAGGGGAAATTAGCACAGATACGCAGTATTTT. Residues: CASSSAGEISTDTQYF. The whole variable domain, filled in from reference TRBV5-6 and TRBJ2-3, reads DAGVTQSPTHLIKTRGQQVTLRCSPKSGHDTVSWYQQALGQGPQFIFQYYEEEERQRGNFPDRFSGHQFPNYSSELNVNALLLGDSALYLCASSSAGEISTDTQYFGPGTRLTVL.

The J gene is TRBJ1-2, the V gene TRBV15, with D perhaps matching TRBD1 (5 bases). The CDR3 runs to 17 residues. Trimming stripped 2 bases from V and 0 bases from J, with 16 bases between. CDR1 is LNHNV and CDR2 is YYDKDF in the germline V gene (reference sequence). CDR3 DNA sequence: TGTGCCACCAGCAGACCCCTCAGACAGATATCTAACTATGGCTACACCTTC. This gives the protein CATSRPLRQISNYGYTF. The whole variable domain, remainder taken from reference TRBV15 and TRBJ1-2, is DAMVIQNPRYQVTQFGKPVTLSCSQTLNHNVMYWYQQKSSQAPKLLFHYYDKDFNNEADTPDNFQSRRPNTSFCFLDIRSPGLGDTAMYLCATSRPLRQISNYGYTFGSGTRLTVV.

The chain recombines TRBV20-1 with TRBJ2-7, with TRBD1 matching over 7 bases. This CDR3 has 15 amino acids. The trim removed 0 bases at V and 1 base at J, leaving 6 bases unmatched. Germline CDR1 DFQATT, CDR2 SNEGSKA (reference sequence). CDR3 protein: CSARDRTGFSYEQYF. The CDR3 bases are TGCAGTGCTAGAGACCGGACAGGATTTTCCTACGAGCAGTACTTC.

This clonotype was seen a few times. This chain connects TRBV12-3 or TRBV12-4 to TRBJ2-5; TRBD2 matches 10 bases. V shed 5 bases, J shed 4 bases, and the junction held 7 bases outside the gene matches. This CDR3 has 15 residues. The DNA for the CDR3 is TGTGCCAGCAGTATTAGCGGGGGGACGACAGAGACCCAGTACTTC. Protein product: CASSISGGTTETQYF.

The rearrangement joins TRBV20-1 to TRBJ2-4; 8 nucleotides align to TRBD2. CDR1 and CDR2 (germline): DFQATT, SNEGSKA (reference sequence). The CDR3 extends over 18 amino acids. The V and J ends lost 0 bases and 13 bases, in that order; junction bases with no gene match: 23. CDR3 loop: CSARDEFDLRGVVYEQYF. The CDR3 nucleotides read TGCAGTGCTAGAGATGAGTTCGACTTGCGGGGGGTAGTCTATGAGCAGTACTTC.

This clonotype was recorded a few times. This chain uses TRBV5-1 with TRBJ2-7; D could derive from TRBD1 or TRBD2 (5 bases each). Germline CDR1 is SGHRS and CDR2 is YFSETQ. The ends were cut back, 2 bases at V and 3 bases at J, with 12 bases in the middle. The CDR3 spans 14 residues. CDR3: CASSLGTERYEQYF. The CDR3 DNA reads TGCGCCAGCAGCTTAGGGACGGAGCGCTACGAGCAGTACTTC.

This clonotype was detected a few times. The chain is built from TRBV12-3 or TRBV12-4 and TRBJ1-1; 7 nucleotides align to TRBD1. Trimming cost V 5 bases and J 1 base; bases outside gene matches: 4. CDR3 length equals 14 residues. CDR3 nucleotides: TGTGCCAGCAGTCGGACAGGAAGGAACACTGAAGCTTTCTTT. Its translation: CASSRTGRNTEAFF.

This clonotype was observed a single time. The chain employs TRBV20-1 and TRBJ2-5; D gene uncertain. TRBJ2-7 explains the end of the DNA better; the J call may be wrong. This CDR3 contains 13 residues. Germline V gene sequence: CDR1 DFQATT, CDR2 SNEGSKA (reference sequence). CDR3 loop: CSGNVGYAYEQYF. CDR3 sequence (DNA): TGCAGTGGTAATGTGGGATACGCCTACGAGCAGTACTTC.

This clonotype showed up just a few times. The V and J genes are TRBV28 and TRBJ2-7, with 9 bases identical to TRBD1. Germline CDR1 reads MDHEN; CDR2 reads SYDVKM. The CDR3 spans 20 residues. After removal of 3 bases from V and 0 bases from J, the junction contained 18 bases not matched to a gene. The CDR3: CASSFILLDRGRSPSYEQYF. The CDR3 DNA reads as TGTGCCAGCAGTTTCATTTTGCTGGACAGGGGAAGGTCGCCCTCCTACGAGCAGTACTTC.

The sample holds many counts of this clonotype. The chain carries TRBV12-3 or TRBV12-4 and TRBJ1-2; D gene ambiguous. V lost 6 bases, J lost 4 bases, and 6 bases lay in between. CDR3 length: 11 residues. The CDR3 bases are TGTGCCAGCAGGAGTTCCTATGGCTACACCTTC. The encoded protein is CASRSSYGYTF.

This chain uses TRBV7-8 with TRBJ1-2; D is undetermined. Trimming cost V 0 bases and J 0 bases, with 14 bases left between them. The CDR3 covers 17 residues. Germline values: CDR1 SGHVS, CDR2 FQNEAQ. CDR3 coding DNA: TGTGCCAGCAGCTTAGCGTTTGGTACAGAATCTAACTATGGCTACACCTTC. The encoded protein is CASSLAFGTESNYGYTF.

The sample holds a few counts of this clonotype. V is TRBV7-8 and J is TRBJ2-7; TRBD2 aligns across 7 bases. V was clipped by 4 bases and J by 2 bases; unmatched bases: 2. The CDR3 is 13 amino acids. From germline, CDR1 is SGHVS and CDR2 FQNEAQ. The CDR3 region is CASSWDYTYEQYF. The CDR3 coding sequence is TGTGCCAGCAGCTGGGACTACACCTACGAGCAGTACTTC.

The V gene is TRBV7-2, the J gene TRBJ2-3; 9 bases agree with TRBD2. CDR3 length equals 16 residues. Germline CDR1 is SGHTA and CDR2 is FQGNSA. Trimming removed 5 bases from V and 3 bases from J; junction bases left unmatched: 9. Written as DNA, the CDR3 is TGTGCCAGCAGCCCGTTGGGACTAGCAGGGACAGATACGCAGTATTTT. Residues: CASSPLGLAGTDTQYF.

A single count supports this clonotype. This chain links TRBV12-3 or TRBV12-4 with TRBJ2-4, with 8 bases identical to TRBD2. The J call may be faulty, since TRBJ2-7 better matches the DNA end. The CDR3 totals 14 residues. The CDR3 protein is CASSFRAGVYEQYF. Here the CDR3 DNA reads TGTGCCAGCAGTTTTCGAGCGGGGGTCTACGAGCAGTACTTC.

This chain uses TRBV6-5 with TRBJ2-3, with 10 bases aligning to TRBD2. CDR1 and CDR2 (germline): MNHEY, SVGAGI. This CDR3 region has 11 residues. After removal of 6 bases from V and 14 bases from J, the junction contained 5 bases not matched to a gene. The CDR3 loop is CASRSGTSAYF. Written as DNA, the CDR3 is TGTGCCAGCAGATCCGGGACTAGCGCGTATTTT.

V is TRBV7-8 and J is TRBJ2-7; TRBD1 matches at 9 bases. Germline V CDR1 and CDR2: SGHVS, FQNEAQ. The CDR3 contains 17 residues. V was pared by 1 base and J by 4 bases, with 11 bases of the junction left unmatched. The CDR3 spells CASSLEVWDRVIYEQYF. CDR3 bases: TGTGCCAGCAGCTTAGAGGTGTGGGACAGGGTTATTTACGAGCAGTACTTC.

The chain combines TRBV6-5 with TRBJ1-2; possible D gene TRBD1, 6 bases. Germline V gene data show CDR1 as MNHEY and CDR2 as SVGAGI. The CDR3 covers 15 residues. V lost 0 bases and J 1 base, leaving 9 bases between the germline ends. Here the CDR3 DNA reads TGTGCCAGCAGTTACTCGAGAGGGGGTAACTATGGCTACACCTTC. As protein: CASSYSRGGNYGYTF.

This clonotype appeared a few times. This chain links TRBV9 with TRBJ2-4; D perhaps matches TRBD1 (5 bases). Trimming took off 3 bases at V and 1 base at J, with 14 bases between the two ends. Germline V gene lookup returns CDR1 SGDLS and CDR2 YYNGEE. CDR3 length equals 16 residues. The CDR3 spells CASSASGNPAKNIQYF. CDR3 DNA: TGTGCCAGCAGCGCCTCAGGGAATCCGGCCAAAAACATTCAGTACTTC.

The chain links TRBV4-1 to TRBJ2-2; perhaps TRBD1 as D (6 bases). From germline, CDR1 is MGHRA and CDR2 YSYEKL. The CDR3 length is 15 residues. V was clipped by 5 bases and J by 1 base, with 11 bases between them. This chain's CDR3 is CASSWTDRNTGELFF. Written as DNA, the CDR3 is TGCGCCAGCAGCTGGACGGACAGGAACACCGGGGAGCTGTTTTTT.

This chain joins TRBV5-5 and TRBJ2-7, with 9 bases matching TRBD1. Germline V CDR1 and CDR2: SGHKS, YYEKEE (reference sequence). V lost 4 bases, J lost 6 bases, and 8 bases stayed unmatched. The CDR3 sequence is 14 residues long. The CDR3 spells CASSGGGTGREQYF. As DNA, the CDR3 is TGTGCCAGCAGCGGGGGAGGGACAGGGCGCGAGCAGTACTTC.